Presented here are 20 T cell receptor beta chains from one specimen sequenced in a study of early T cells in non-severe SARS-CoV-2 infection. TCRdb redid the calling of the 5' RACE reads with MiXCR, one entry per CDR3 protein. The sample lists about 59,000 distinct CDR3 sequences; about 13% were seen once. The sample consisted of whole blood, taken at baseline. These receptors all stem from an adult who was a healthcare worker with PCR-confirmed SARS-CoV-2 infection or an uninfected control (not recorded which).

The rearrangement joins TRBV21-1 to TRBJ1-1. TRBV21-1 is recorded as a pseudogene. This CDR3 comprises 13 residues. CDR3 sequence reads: CASSIQEFTEAFF. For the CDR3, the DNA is TGTGCCAGCAGCATCCAGGAGTTCACTGAAGCTTTCTTT.

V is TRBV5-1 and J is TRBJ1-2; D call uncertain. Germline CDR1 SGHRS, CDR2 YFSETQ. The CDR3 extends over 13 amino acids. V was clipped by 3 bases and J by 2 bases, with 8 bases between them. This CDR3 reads CASSSDGNYGYTF. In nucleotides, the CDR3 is TGCGCCAGCAGCTCCGACGGGAACTATGGCTACACCTTC.

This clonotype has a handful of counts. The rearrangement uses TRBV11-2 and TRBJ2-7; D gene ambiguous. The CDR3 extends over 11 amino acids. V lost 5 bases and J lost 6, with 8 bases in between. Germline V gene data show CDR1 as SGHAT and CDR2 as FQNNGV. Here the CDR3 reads CASSQDIEQYF. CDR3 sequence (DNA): TGTGCCAGCAGCCAAGACATCGAGCAGTACTTC.

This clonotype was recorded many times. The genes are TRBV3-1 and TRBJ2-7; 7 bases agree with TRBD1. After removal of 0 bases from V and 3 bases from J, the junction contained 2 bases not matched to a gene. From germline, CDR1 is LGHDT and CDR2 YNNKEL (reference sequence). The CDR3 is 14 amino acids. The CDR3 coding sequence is TGTGCCAGCAGCCAAGAAAGGGGGCGCTACGAGCAGTACTTC. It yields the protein CASSQERGRYEQYF.

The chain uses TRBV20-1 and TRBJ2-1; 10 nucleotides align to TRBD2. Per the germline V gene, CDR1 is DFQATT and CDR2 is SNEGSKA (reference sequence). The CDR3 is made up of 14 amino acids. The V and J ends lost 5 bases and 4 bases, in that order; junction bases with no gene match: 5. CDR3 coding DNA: TGCAGTGCTTGGACTAGCGGAGAGTACAATGAGCAGTTCTTC. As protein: CSAWTSGEYNEQFF.

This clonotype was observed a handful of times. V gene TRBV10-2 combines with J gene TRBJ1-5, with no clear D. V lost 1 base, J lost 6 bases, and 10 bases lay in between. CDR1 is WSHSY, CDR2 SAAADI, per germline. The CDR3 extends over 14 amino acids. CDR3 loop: CASSEYSGSQPQHF. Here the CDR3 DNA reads TGCGCCAGCAGTGAGTACTCCGGAAGTCAGCCCCAGCATTTT.

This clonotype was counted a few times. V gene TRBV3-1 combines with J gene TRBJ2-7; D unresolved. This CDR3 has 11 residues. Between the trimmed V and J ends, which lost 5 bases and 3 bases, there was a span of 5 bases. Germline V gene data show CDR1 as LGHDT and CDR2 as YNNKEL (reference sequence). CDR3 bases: TGTGCCAGCAGCTCCTACTACGAGCAGTACTTC. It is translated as CASSSYYEQYF.

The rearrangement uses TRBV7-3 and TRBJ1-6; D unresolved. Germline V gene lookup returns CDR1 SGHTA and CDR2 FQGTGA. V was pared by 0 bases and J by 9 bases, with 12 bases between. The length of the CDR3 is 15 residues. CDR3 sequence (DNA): TGTGCCAGCAGCTTAACAAGTGGCGCGGGTTCACCCCTCCACTTT. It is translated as CASSLTSGAGSPLHF.

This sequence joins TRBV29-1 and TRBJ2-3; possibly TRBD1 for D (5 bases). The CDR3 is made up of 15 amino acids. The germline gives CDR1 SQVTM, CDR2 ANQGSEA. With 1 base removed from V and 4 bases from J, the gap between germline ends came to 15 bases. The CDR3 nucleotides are TGCAGCGTTGAAGTTCCAGGCACCAGGGCAGATACGCAGTATTTT. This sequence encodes CSVEVPGTRADTQYF.

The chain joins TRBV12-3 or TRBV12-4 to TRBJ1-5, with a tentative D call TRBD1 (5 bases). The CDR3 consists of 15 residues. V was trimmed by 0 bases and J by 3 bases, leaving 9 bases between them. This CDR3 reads CASSLAAGNNQPQHF. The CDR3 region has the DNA TGTGCCAGCAGTTTAGCCGCAGGGAACAATCAGCCCCAGCATTTT.

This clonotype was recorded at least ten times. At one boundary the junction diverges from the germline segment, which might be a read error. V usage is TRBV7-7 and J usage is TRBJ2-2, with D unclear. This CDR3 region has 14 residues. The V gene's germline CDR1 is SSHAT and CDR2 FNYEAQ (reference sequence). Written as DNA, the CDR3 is TGTGCTAGCAGCTCAAACGCGAACACCGGGGAGCTGTTTTTT. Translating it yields CASSSNANTGELFF.

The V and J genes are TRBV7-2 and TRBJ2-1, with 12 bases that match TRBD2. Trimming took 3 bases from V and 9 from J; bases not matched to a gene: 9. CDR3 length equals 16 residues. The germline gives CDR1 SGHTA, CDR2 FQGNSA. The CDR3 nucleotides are TGTGCCAGCAGCTTCCTGCTAGCGGGGGGGCGCGGTGAGCAGTTCTTC. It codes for CASSFLLAGGRGEQFF.

The CDR3 is CASSPDSRNEQFF. CDR3 bases: TGTGCCAGCAGTCCTGACTCGCGGAATGAGCAGTTCTTC. This sequence joins TRBV9 and TRBJ2-1; D is unclear. Trimming took 5 bases from V and 7 from J, leaving 13 bases between them. The CDR3 contains 13 residues. From germline, CDR1 is SGDLS and CDR2 YYNGEE.

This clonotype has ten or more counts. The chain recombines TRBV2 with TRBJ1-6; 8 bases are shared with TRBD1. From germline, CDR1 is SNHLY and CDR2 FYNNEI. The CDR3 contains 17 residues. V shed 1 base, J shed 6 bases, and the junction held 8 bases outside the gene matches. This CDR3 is CASSEGTQGAVNSPLHF. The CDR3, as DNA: TGTGCCAGCAGTGAAGGGACCCAGGGGGCGGTTAATTCACCCCTCCACTTT.

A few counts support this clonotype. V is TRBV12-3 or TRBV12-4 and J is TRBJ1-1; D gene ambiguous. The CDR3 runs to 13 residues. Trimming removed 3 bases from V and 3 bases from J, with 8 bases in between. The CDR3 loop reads CASSLAAYTEAFF. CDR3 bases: TGTGCCAGCAGTTTGGCAGCGTACACTGAAGCTTTCTTT.

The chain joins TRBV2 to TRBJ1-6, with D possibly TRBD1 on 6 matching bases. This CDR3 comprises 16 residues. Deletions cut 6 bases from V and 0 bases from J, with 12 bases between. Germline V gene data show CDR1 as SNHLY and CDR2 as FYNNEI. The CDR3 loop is CASRGTTSSYNSPLHF. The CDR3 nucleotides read TGTGCCAGCAGGGGGACAACGAGCTCCTATAATTCACCCCTCCACTTT. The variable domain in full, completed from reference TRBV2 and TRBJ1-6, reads EPEVTQTPSHQVTQMGQEVILRCVPISNHLYFYWYRQILGQKVEFLVSFYNNEISEKSEIFDDQFSVERPDGSNFTLKIRSTKLEDSAMYFCASRGTTSSYNSPLHFGNGTRLTVT.

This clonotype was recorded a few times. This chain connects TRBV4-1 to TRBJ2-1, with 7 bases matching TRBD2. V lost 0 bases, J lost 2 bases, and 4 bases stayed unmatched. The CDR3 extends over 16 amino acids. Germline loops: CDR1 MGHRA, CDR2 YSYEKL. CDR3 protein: CASSQDLAGAYNEQFF. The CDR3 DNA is TGCGCCAGCAGCCAAGATCTGGCGGGGGCCTACAATGAGCAGTTCTTC.

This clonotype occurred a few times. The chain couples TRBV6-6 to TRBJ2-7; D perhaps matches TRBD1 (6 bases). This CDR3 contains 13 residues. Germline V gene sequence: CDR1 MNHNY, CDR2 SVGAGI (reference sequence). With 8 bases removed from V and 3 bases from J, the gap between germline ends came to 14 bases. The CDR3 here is CASAQGTFYEQYF. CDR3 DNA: TGTGCCAGCGCCCAGGGGACATTCTACGAGCAGTACTTC.

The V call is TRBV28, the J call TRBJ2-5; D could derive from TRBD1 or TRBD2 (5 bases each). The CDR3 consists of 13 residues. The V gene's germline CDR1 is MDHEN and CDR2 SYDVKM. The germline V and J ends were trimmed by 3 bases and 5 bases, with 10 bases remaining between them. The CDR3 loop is CASSLPREETQYF. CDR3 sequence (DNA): TGTGCCAGCAGTTTGCCCAGGGAGGAGACCCAGTACTTC.

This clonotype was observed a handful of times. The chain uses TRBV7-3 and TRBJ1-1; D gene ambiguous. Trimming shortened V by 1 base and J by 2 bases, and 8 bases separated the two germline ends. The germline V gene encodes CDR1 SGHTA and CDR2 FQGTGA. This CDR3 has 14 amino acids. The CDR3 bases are TGTGCCAGCAGCTTAAGAGGAATTAACACTGAAGCTTTCTTT. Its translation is CASSLRGINTEAFF.